Each of the 8 T cell receptor beta chains below was sequenced from the same sample in a study of T cell responses to AZD1222 COVID-19 vaccine. Method: immunoSEQ multiplex PCR; TCRdb's copy keeps in-frame clones and lacks some. The sample holds around 110,000 clones, 80% to 90% seen once. Sequenced here: peripheral blood, sampled on day 0 of AZD1222 vaccination. The receptors were sampled from an adult in good health.

The rearrangement links TRBV5-1 to TRBJ1-3; maybe TRBD1 (6 bases). From germline, CDR1 is SGHRS and CDR2 YFSETQ. The CDR3 contains 18 residues. Trimming stripped 2 bases from V and 0 bases from J, with 18 bases between. In DNA, the CDR3 is TGCGCCAGCAGCTTTCACTCCGGGACATCTAACTCTGGAAACACCATATATTTT. Translating it yields CASSFHSGTSNSGNTIYF.

This chain links TRBV28 with TRBJ2-1, with D unclear. The germline CDR1 and CDR2 sequences are MDHEN and SYDVKM. The CDR3 contains 16 residues. V gave up 1 base and J gave up 0 bases, with 10 bases separating them. CDR3: CASSLSPPSSYNEQFF. The CDR3 coding sequence is TGTGCCAGCAGTTTATCCCCCCCCTCCTCCTACAATGAGCAGTTCTTC. Full variable domain (rest looked up from reference TRBV28 and TRBJ2-1): DVKVTQSSRYLVKRTGEKVFLECVQDMDHENMFWYRQDPGLGLRLIYFSYDVKMKEKGDIPEGYSVSREKKERFSLILESASTNQTSMYLCASSLSPPSSYNEQFFGPGTRLTVL.

This clone was found a few times. One end of the junction fails to match germline, which may point to a read error. Other DNA sequences from this sample encode an identical CDR3 as well. The chain joins TRBV2 to TRBJ1-2; no reliable D call. The CDR3 consists of 14 residues. The germline V gene has CDR1 SNHLY and CDR2 FYNNEI. The CDR3 DNA sequence: TGCGCTATCTTGAAGGCTGAATCTAACTATGGCTACACCTTC. Residues: CAILKAESNYGYTF.

The chain joins TRBV6-2 or TRBV6-3 to TRBJ2-5; no definite D call. The CDR3 contains 14 residues. The V gene lost 0 bases and the J gene lost 4 bases, with 9 bases spanning the gap. Germline assignment: CDR1 MNHEY and CDR2 SVGEGT. CDR3: CASSYSGSRETQYF. The CDR3 coding sequence is TGTGCCAGCAGTTACTCCGGTTCGCGAGAGACCCAGTACTTC.

This chain connects TRBV13 to TRBJ1-4; 10 bases are a match to TRBD1. The CDR3 runs 15 residues. With V trimmed by 4 bases and J by 7 bases, 6 bases remained unmatched. In germline, CDR1 is PRHDT, CDR2 FYEKMQ (reference sequence). The CDR3 reads CASSYRTGGGEKLFF. Written as DNA, the CDR3 is TGTGCCAGCAGCTACAGGACAGGGGGAGGTGAAAAACTGTTTTTT.

On this clone: The junction departs from the called germline gene at one end, perhaps through a read error. V is TRBV7-2 and J is TRBJ2-7; possibly TRBD2 for D (6 bases). Germline assignment: CDR1 SGHTA and CDR2 FQGNSA. CDR3 size: 13 residues. This chain's CDR3 is CASSPTPGLTDAF. CDR3 bases: TGTGCCAGCAGCCCAACGCCGGGACTTACGGACGCCTTC. The variable domain in full, completed from reference TRBV7-2 and TRBJ2-7, reads GAGVSQSPSNKVTEKGKDVELRCDPISGHTALYWYRQSLGQGLEFLIYFQGNSAPDKSGLPSDRFSAERTGGSVSTLTIQRTQQEDSAVYLCASSPTPGLTDAFGPGTRLTVT.

The rearrangement joins TRBV28 to TRBJ2-1; possibly TRBD1 for D (5 bases). CDR1 and CDR2 from the germline V gene are MDHEN and SYDVKM. The germline V and J ends were trimmed by 4 bases and 6 bases, with 7 bases remaining between them. The CDR3 consists of 12 residues. CDR3 sequence: CASSSGFNEQFF. DNA for the CDR3: TGTGCCAGCAGTTCAGGGTTCAATGAGCAGTTCTTC.

The CDR3 DNA reads TGTGCCAGCAGTTACCTCATAGATACGCAGTATTTT. It translates to CASSYLIDTQYF. The chain carries TRBV6-2 or TRBV6-3 and TRBJ2-3; D not certain. Germline V gene sequence: CDR1 MNHEY, CDR2 SVGEGT. V dropped 2 bases and J dropped 5 bases, with 5 bases sitting between them. There are 12 residues in the CDR3.